These 8 T cell receptor beta chains were all obtained from the same sample, sequenced in a study of response to subunit inactivated influenza vaccine. From the RT-PCR reads, TCRdb called clonotypes with MiXCR, one entry per CDR3 protein. The profile shows 630,000 or so distinct CDR3 sequences, roughly 14% of them singletons. The specimen was PBMCs from blood, collected 11 to 12 days after vaccination. These TCRs come from a man between 50 and 59 years old who received an inactivated influenza vaccine.

This clonotype was seen many times. The chain links TRBV12-3 or TRBV12-4 to TRBJ2-2; TRBD1 might be the D (5 bases). V was shortened by 3 bases and J by 2 bases, with 10 bases between the two germline ends. There are 15 residues in the CDR3. CDR3 bases: TGTGCCAGCAGTTTTGGGGCAAGAAACACCGGGGAGCTGTTTTTT. It encodes CASSFGARNTGELFF.

Only a few counts were recorded for this clonotype. This rearrangement joins TRBV5-6 to TRBJ2-7, with D maybe TRBD1 (7 bases). The germline V gene encodes CDR1 SGHDT and CDR2 YYEEEE. With 4 bases removed from V and 7 bases from J, the gap between germline ends came to 21 bases. This CDR3 region has 15 residues. CDR3 DNA sequence: TGTGCCAGCAGCCCCCGGAGCGGAGGGGGCATAGAGCAGTACTTC. It yields the protein CASSPRSGGGIEQYF.

This clonotype showed up just a few times. The rearrangement uses TRBV7-6 and TRBJ2-3; D is uncertain. Germline V CDR1 and CDR2: SGHVS, FNYEAQ. The CDR3 runs 13 residues. V was clipped by 2 bases and J by 6 bases, with 9 bases between them. The CDR3 nucleotides are TGTGCCAGCAGCTTATTGGATTACGATACGCAGTATTTT. As protein: CASSLLDYDTQYF. The variable domain in full, with the rest retrieved from reference TRBV7-6 and TRBJ2-3, is GAGVSQSPRYKVTKRGQDVALRCDPISGHVSLYWYRQALGQGPEFLTYFNYEAQQDKSGLPNDRFSAERPEGSISTLTIQRTEQRDSAMYRCASSLLDYDTQYFGPGTRLTVL.

V usage is TRBV5-6 and J usage is TRBJ1-2; D may be TRBD1 (5 bases). This CDR3 spans 15 amino acids. The V gene lost 6 bases and the J gene lost 0 bases, with 15 bases spanning the gap. Germline loops: CDR1 SGHDT, CDR2 YYEEEE. Here the CDR3 DNA reads TGTGCCAGCACGCAAGGACACTTAGCTAACTATGGCTACACCTTC. It encodes CASTQGHLANYGYTF.

A few counts support this clonotype. The chain couples TRBV9 to TRBJ2-1; 10 bases match TRBD1. The CDR3 totals 16 residues. Germline V gene sequence: CDR1 SGDLS, CDR2 YYNGEE. V dropped 4 bases and J dropped 4; count of bases not matched to a gene: 8. The CDR3 spells CASSRSGTGVYNEQFF. The CDR3 coding sequence is TGTGCCAGCAGCAGATCCGGGACAGGGGTTTACAATGAGCAGTTCTTC.

The rearrangement uses TRBV20-1 and TRBJ2-1; D perhaps matches TRBD2 (5 bases). This CDR3 comprises 13 residues. Germline CDR1 is DFQATT and CDR2 is SNEGSKA (reference sequence). Trimming cost V 0 bases and J 8 bases, with 11 bases left between them. In DNA, the CDR3 is TGCAGTGCTAGAGAACGGGGTTTGTATGAGCAGTTCTTC. Protein: CSARERGLYEQFF.

The sample holds a few counts of this clonotype. The genes are TRBV24-1 and TRBJ2-2, with 12 nucleotides matching TRBD2. J gave up 0 bases and V 1 base, and 5 bases lay outside the gene matches. Per the germline V gene, CDR1 is KGHDR and CDR2 is SFDVKD. The CDR3 is made up of 19 amino acids. In nucleotides, the CDR3 is TGTGCCACCAGTGATTTCCTCGGACTAGCGGGGACGAACACCGGGGAGCTGTTTTTT. Translating gives CATSDFLGLAGTNTGELFF.

This clonotype was seen more than once but under ten times. This chain connects TRBV20-1 to TRBJ1-4; D is uncertain. The CDR3 loop spans 13 amino acids. The germline V gene has CDR1 DFQATT and CDR2 SNEGSKA (reference sequence). Trimming pared 6 bases from V and 4 bases from J, leaving 12 bases between. The CDR3 loop is CSAKGSGNEKLFF. In nucleotides, the CDR3 is TGCAGTGCCAAGGGTTCCGGTAATGAAAAACTGTTTTTT.